This TCR beta chain was sequenced for a study of beta chain features in type 1 diabetes. General observations from the study: Moderately but significantly shorter TCRB CDR3s were found in Type 1 diabetes patients in all four CD4+ subsets. The study found fewer insertions and more deletions at VDJ junctions in type 1 diabetes patients.

As to this clone: Its antigen is unknown.

One heparinised draw, averaging around 120 mL, was taken per donor. CD45RO/CCR7/CD25/CD127/CD95/CD27 separated CD4+ naive, central memory, regulatory and stem cell-like memory cells by sorting. Since all of the isolated RNA was reverse transcribed, expressed TCRB transcripts were what got sequenced. Roughly 3.57 million reads on average were seen across naive, central memory and regulatory T cell samples. The method was immunoSEQ multiplex PCR; TCRdb's version includes in-frame clones alone and lacks a portion of them. Of some 350,000 clones listed, around an eighth are singletons. This CDR3 has 18 amino acids. Germline values: CDR1 MDHEN, CDR2 SYDVKM. The J segment lost 3 bases and the V segment lost 2 bases, leaving 7 bases of the junction unmatched.

The sequence derives from a woman aged 18-35 years with type 1 diabetes. The rearrangement links TRBV28 to TRBJ2-6, with 10 bases matching TRBD2. The sample taken for sequencing was naive CD4+ T cells from blood. The CDR3 here is CASSLHSGRAGGANVLTF. CDR3 nucleotides: TGTGCCAGCAGTTTACACAGCGGGAGGGCCGGTGGGGCCAACGTCCTGACTTTC.